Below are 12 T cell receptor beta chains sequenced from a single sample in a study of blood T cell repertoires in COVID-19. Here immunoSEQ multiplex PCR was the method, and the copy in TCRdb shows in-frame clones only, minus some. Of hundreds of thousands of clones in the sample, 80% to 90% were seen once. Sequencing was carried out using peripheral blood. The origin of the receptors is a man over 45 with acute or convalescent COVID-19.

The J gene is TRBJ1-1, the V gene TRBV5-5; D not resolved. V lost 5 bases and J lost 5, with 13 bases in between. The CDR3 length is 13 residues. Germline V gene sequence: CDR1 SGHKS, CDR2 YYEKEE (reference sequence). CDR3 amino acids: CASRREGRTEAFF. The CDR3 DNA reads TGTGCCAGCAGGCGGGAGGGCCGGACTGAAGCTTTCTTT.

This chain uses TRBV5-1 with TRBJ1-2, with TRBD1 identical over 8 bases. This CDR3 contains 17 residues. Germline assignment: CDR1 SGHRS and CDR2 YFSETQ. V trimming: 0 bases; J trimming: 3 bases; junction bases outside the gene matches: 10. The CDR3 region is CASSLEGDRRGHYGYTF. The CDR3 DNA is TGCGCCAGCAGCTTGGAAGGGGACAGGCGAGGTCACTATGGCTACACCTTC.

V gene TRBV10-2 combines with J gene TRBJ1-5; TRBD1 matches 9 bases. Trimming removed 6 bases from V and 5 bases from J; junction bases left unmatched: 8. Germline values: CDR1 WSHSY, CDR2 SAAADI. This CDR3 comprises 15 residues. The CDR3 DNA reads TGCGCCAGCAGCACGGACAGGGGTGCCTATCAGCCCCAGCATTTT. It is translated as CASSTDRGAYQPQHF.

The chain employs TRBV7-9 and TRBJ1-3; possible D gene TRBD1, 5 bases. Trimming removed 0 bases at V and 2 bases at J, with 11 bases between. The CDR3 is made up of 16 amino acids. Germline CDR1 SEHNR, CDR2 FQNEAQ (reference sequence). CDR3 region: CASSLAQPQAGNTIYF. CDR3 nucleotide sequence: TGTGCCAGCAGCTTAGCGCAACCACAGGCTGGAAACACCATATATTTT.

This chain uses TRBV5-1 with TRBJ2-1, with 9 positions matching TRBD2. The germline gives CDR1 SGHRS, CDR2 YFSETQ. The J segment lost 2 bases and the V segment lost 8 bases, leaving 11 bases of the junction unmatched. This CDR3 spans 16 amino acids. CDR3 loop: CASTALAGAAYNEQFF. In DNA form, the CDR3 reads TGCGCCAGTACGGCATTAGCGGGGGCCGCCTACAATGAGCAGTTCTTC.

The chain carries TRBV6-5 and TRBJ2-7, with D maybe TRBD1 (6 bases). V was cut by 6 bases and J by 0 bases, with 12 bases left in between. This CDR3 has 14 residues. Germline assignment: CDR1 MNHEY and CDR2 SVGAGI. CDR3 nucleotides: TGTGCCAGCAGCCGACAGGAGGACTCCTACGAGCAGTACTTC. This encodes CASSRQEDSYEQYF.

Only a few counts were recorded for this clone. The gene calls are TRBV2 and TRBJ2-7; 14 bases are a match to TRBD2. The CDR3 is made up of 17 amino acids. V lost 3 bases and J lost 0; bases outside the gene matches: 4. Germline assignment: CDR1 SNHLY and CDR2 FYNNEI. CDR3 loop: CASSEPGLAGGSYEQYF. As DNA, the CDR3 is TGTGCCAGCAGTGAGCCCGGACTAGCGGGGGGCTCCTACGAGCAGTACTTC.

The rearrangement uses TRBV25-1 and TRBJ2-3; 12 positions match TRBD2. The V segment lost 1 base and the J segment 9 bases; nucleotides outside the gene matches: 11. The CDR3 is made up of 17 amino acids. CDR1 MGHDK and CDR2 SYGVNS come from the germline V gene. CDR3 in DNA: TGTGCCAGCAGTGAATTTAGGCTAGCGGGGGGGCGCGAGACGCAGTATTTT. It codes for CASSEFRLAGGRETQYF.

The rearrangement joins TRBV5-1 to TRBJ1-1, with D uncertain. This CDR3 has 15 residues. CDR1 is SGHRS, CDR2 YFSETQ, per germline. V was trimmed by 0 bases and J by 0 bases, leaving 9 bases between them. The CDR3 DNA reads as TGCGCCAGCAGCTTGGCCGAGTCTATGAACACTGAAGCTTTCTTT. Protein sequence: CASSLAESMNTEAFF.

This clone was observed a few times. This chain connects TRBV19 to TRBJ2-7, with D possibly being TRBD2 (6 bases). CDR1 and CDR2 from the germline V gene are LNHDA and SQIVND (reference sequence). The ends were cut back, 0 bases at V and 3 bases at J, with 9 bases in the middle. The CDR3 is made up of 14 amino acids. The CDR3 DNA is TGTGCCAGTAGTATAGATAAGGGAGGCTACGAGCAGTACTTC. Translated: CASSIDKGGYEQYF.

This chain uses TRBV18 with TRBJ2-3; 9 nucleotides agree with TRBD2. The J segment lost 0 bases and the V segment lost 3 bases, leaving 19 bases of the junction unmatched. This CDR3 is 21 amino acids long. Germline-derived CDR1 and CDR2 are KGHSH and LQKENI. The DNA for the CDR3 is TGTGCCAGCTCACCTTCCCTGGGGGCCGCTAGCGGGGAATCTAGCACAGATACGCAGTATTTT. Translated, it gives CASSPSLGAASGESSTDTQYF.

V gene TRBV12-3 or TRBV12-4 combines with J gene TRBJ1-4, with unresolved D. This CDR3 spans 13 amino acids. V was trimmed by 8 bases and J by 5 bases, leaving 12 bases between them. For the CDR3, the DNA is TGTGCCAGCGGAGGCCGGCAAAATGAAAAACTGTTTTTT. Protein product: CASGGRQNEKLFF.